This entry describes one TCR beta chain. Its antigen is unidentified. Method: immunoSEQ multiplex PCR; TCRdb's copy keeps in-frame clones and lacks some. The repertoire has about 48,000 clones, 75% to 85% of them found once; the top ten carry roughly 1.2%. These data belong to a study of OX40 agonist ivuxolimab in advanced cancers. Study-wide points: CD4+ and CD8+ T cells in blood underwent clonal expansion by week 6 at 0.1 to 3.0 mg/kg.

The material was CD4+ or CD8+ T cells sorted from blood, obtained in a trial of the OX40 agonist ivuxolimab. The TCR originated in an adult with an advanced solid tumor such as melanoma, head and neck, liver or kidney cancer.

The chain's CDR3 is CASSYSQGWGLFF. As DNA, the CDR3 is TGTGCCAGCAGTTACAGTCAGGGCTGGGGACTGTTTTTT. The rearrangement joins TRBV6-5 to TRBJ1-4; the D gene is possibly TRBD1 (5 bases). In germline, CDR1 is MNHEY, CDR2 SVGAGI. V lost 2 bases to trimming and J lost 13 bases, with 14 bases between them. This CDR3 has 13 residues.